What follows describes a single T cell receptor beta chain. This sample stems from a study of blood T cell repertoires in COVID-19. V lost 3 bases to trimming and J lost 2 bases; unmatched junction nucleotides: 3. Germline CDR1 reads MDHEN; CDR2 reads SYDVKM. The CDR3 covers 14 residues. The assay was immunoSEQ multiplex PCR, and TCRdb's table has in-frame clones only and misses some. This table has under 70,000 clones, approximately 87% appearing once. The chain couples TRBV28 to TRBJ1-2; TRBD1 matches 7 bases. Sequenced input: peripheral blood. The clonotype was recovered from a woman aged 55-75 years with COVID-19, enrolled during active disease. CDR3 in DNA: TGTGCCAGCAGTTTTGGACAGGCCAACTATGGCTACACCTTC. It specifies CASSFGQANYGYTF.